These 27 T cell receptor beta chains originate from one sample sequenced in a study of CD8+CD57+ T cells in acquired aplastic anemia. Genomic DNA, serving as template, underwent TCR beta VDJ and CDR3 profiling. TCRdb analysed the reads with MiXCR anew, one entry per CDR3 protein. The repertoire holds a few hundred thousand distinct CDR3 sequences, about 56% seen once, with 6.5% to 10% in the top ten. The sequencing input was sorted CD4+, CD8+, or CD8+CD57+ T cells (not recorded which) from PBMCs. All receptors come from a human donor with severe aplastic anemia or a healthy control (not recorded which).

This clonotype was counted ten times or more. The chain joins TRBV20-1 to TRBJ1-5; unclear D gene. CDR3 length: 12 residues. Trimming left V 4 bases short and J 5 bases short, with 9 bases between. Germline V lookup: CDR1 DFQATT, CDR2 SNEGSKA (reference sequence). CDR3 nucleotide sequence: TGCAGTGCTACCACGCCCGATCAGCCCCAGCATTTT. Its protein is CSATTPDQPQHF.

This clonotype was counted a single time. It is unclear where the CDR3 begins or ends on the DNA, so no DNA is shown, and the CDR3 is as TCRdb lists it. The chain recombines TRBV5-6 with TRBJ2-1. The CDR3 is made up of 19 amino acids, end residues included. CDR1 SGHDT and CDR2 YYEEEE come from the germline V gene. The CDR3 here is CASSFYICSANLEQNEQFF.

J is TRBJ2-5 and V is TRBV7-2; 8 positions match TRBD2. This CDR3 is built from 16 residues. The V segment lost 5 bases and the J segment 5 bases; nucleotides outside the gene matches: 13. Germline CDR1 is SGHTA and CDR2 is FQGNSA. The CDR3 DNA sequence: TGTGCCAGCAGCCGACGTCGGACTAGCCCCCCCGAGACCCAGTACTTC. It encodes CASSRRRTSPPETQYF.

The J gene is TRBJ1-3, the V gene TRBV7-4; 7 bases are shared with TRBD1. CDR1 SGHVT and CDR2 SQSDAQ come from the germline V gene. V shed 4 bases and J 0 bases; nucleotides not matched to a gene: 6. The CDR3 is 16 amino acids. CDR3 region: CASSWGQSSSGNTIYF. The CDR3, as DNA: TGTGCCAGCAGCTGGGGACAGTCTAGCTCTGGAAACACCATATATTTT.

The CDR3 sequence is CASSGRITLDYEQYF. The DNA for the CDR3 is TGTGCCAGCAGCGGAAGGATTACCCTTGACTACGAGCAGTACTTC. The chain is built from TRBV7-4 and TRBJ2-7; D is unclear. The V end was cut by 5 bases, the J end by 3 bases, with 17 bases between. CDR1 is SGHVT and CDR2 is SQSDAQ in the germline V gene. CDR3 length: 15 amino acids.

CDR3: CASGTSGGSYEQYF. The CDR3 DNA reads as TGTGCCAGTGGAACTAGCGGGGGCTCCTACGAGCAGTACTTC. The chain uses TRBV19 and TRBJ2-7; 11 nucleotides align to TRBD2. Germline lookup yields CDR1 LNHDA and CDR2 SQIVND (reference sequence). The ends lost 8 bases at V and 0 bases at J; junction bases unmatched: 3. This CDR3 contains 14 residues.

J is TRBJ2-1 and V is TRBV7-2, with D uncertain. Trimming took off 9 bases at V and 4 bases at J, with 7 bases between the two ends. From germline, CDR1 is SGHTA and CDR2 FQGNSA. The CDR3 has 11 amino acids. This CDR3 is CARVGYNEQFF. The DNA of the CDR3 is TGTGCCAGAGTGGGTTACAATGAGCAGTTCTTC.

The CDR3 loop is CSVEGLGAAPEAFF. CDR3 DNA: TGCAGCGTTGAAGGTTTAGGGGCAGCCCCTGAAGCTTTCTTT. This sequence joins TRBV29-1 and TRBJ1-1; a possible D gene is TRBD1 (5 bases). Germline V gives CDR1 SQVTM, CDR2 ANQGSEA. Deletions cut 1 base from V and 6 bases from J, with 15 bases between. The CDR3 is made up of 14 amino acids.

Worth noting for this clonotype: Since a much larger clone is just one base distant, this may be a read error. The V call is TRBV5-1, the J call TRBJ1-4; D call uncertain. CDR1 is SGHRS, CDR2 YFSETQ, per germline. The CDR3 is 16 amino acids. Written as DNA, the CDR3 is TGTGCCAGCAGCTTGGTCTTGGCAGATTCTAATGAAAAACTGTGTTTT. This sequence encodes CASSLVLADSNEKLCF.

In this sample, this clonotype turned up many times. This chain uses TRBV7-9 with TRBJ1-1, with D perhaps matching TRBD1 (5 bases). Trimming cost V 1 base and J 5 bases, with 11 bases left between them. There are 14 residues in the CDR3. Germline lookup yields CDR1 SEHNR and CDR2 FQNEAQ (reference sequence). In DNA form, the CDR3 reads TGTGCCAGCAGCTTAGAAAGGGGAAGGACTGAAGCTTTCTTT. This codes for CASSLERGRTEAFF.

The chain combines TRBV7-2 with TRBJ2-7; TRBD2 aligns across 10 bases. Germline loops: CDR1 SGHTA, CDR2 FQGNSA. J was trimmed by 7 bases and V by 5 bases; bases with no gene match: 11. The CDR3 runs 15 residues. The CDR3 loop reads CASSGSGGAIREQYF. CDR3 in DNA: TGTGCCAGCAGCGGGAGCGGGGGGGCGATCCGAGAGCAGTACTTC.

This clonotype was seen a few times. The chain has TRBV14 and TRBJ2-7; D call uncertain. The CDR3 has 15 amino acids. V was cut by 1 base and J by 0 bases, with 10 bases left in between. Germline CDR1 reads SGHDN; CDR2 reads FVKESK. CDR3 region: CASSQAPRSSYEQYF. In nucleotides, the CDR3 is TGTGCCAGCAGCCAAGCCCCCCGTAGCTCCTACGAGCAGTACTTC.

This clonotype was observed at least ten times. V gene TRBV3-1 combines with J gene TRBJ1-5; D remains ambiguous. V was clipped by 0 bases and J by 0 bases, with 6 bases between them. CDR3 length: 15 amino acids. Germline V gene sequence: CDR1 LGHDT, CDR2 YNNKEL (reference sequence). In DNA form, the CDR3 reads TGTGCCAGCAGCCAAGATCACAGTAGCAATCAGCCCCAGCATTTT. Translated, it gives CASSQDHSSNQPQHF.

This clonotype was detected ten times or more. J is TRBJ2-3 and V is TRBV24-1, with 7 nucleotides matching TRBD1. The germline CDR1 and CDR2 sequences are KGHDR and SFDVKD. The CDR3 is 12 amino acids. J lost 12 bases, V lost 5 bases, and 7 bases had no gene match. CDR3 region: CATSGGTDPQYF. Written as DNA, the CDR3 is TGTGCCACCAGTGGTGGGACAGATCCACAGTATTTT.

This chain joins TRBV6-4 and TRBJ1-5; the D is unclear. This CDR3 contains 13 residues. In germline, CDR1 is MRHNA, CDR2 SNTAGT. Trimming removed 3 bases from V and 6 bases from J, with 9 bases in between. CDR3 DNA: TGTGCCAGCAGTGAAGCCGAGGTTCAGCCCCAGCATTTT. Amino acid sequence: CASSEAEVQPQHF.

This clonotype was counted a few times. The gene calls are TRBV25-1 and TRBJ2-2; 8 bases fit TRBD1. V trimming: 0 bases; J trimming: 5 bases; junction bases outside the gene matches: 14. Germline-derived CDR1 and CDR2 are MGHDK and SYGVNS. This CDR3 has 19 residues. CDR3 sequence reads: CASSEYGRTGFFETGELFF. As DNA, the CDR3 is TGTGCCAGCAGTGAATATGGAAGGACAGGGTTTTTTGAGACCGGGGAGCTGTTTTTT.

Many counts were recorded for this clonotype. The chain carries TRBV7-2 and TRBJ2-7, with 7 bases fitting TRBD1. Trimming at V came to 3 bases and at J to 5 bases, leaving 7 bases not matched to a gene. This CDR3 has 14 residues. The germline V gene encodes CDR1 SGHTA and CDR2 FQGNSA. CDR3 nucleotide sequence: TGTGCCAGCAGCTTTTACAGGGGATACGACGAGCAGTACTTC. Translating it yields CASSFYRGYDEQYF.

Only a few counts were recorded for this clonotype. The J gene is TRBJ1-4, the V gene TRBV15; D not certain. Germline lookup yields CDR1 LNHNV and CDR2 YYDKDF (reference sequence). There are 13 residues in the CDR3. V was trimmed by 1 base and J by 8 bases, leaving 8 bases between them. The CDR3 protein is CATSRGAGEKLFF. The DNA of the CDR3 is TGTGCCACCAGCAGAGGGGCGGGGGAAAAACTGTTTTTT. The variable domain in full, with the rest retrieved from reference TRBV15 and TRBJ1-4, is DAMVIQNPRYQVTQFGKPVTLSCSQTLNHNVMYWYQQKSSQAPKLLFHYYDKDFNNEADTPDNFQSRRPNTSFCFLDIRSPGLGDTAMYLCATSRGAGEKLFFGSGTQLSVL.

This clonotype appeared many times. V gene TRBV7-3 combines with J gene TRBJ2-2, with D uncertain. V lost 0 bases and J lost 0, with 8 bases in between. The CDR3 spans 16 residues. Germline CDR1 SGHTA, CDR2 FQGTGA. The CDR3 is CASSLTPVANTGELFF. In nucleotides, the CDR3 is TGTGCCAGCAGCTTAACGCCGGTTGCGAACACCGGGGAGCTGTTTTTT.

This rearrangement joins TRBV15 to TRBJ1-2, with TRBD1 identical over 9 bases. V lost 5 bases to trimming and J lost 6 bases; unmatched junction nucleotides: 4. The CDR3 contains 13 residues. The germline CDR1 and CDR2 sequences are LNHNV and YYDKDF (reference sequence). The CDR3, as DNA: TGTGCCACCAGCGGGGGACAGGGCAATGGCTACACCTTC. It encodes CATSGGQGNGYTF.

This clonotype has ten or more counts. The chain couples TRBV12-3 or TRBV12-4 to TRBJ2-6; TRBD2 aligns across 7 bases. The ends lost 7 bases at V and 0 bases at J; junction bases unmatched: 9. The CDR3 extends over 17 amino acids. The CDR3 DNA reads TGTGCCAGCACCTTTTTGGGGGGGGGCTCTGGGGCCAACGTCCTGACTTTC. It translates to CASTFLGGGSGANVLTF.

The rearrangement links TRBV7-9 to TRBJ2-7; either TRBD1 or TRBD2 may fit D (5 bases each). CDR1 and CDR2 from the germline V gene are SEHNR and FQNEAQ (reference sequence). V shed 2 bases and J shed 7 bases, with 21 bases lying between them. The CDR3 loop spans 16 amino acids. The CDR3 sequence: CASSLPKGPGLYEQYF. The CDR3 DNA sequence: TGTGCCAGCAGCTTACCTAAGGGACCGGGCCTTTATGAGCAGTACTTC.

This clonotype occurred a few times. A single base separates this from a much larger clone, so it may be a read error. This rearrangement joins TRBV5-4 to TRBJ1-2; 7 bases map to TRBD1. The CDR3 has 14 residues. The V gene's germline CDR1 is SGHNT and CDR2 YYREEE (reference sequence). The CDR3 reads CASSLPRSQGGCTF. CDR3 coding DNA: TGTGCCAGCAGCTTGCCGCGCAGCCAAGGGGGCTGCACCTTC.

This clonotype has just one count. Being one base from a much bigger clone, this may be a read error. The chain employs TRBV11-2 and TRBJ1-3, with 9 positions matching TRBD1. The CDR3 is 14 residues long. Germline assignment: CDR1 SGHAT and CDR2 FQNNGV. CDR3 protein: CACSLLGTGITIYF. The CDR3 DNA is TGTGCCTGCAGCTTACTTGGGACAGGGATCACCATATATTTT. The variable domain in full, with the rest retrieved from reference TRBV11-2 and TRBJ1-3, is EAGVAQSPRYKIIEKRQSVAFWCNPISGHATLYWYQQILGQGPKLLIQFQNNGVVDDSQLPKDRFSAERLKGVDSTLKIQPAKLEDSAVYLCACSLLGTGITIYFGEGSWLTVV.

The CDR3: CASSLRRDRPYEQYF. The CDR3 DNA is TGTGCCAGTAGTCTACGCCGGGACAGACCCTACGAGCAGTACTTC. The chain uses TRBV19 and TRBJ2-7, with 7 positions matching TRBD1. This CDR3 has 15 amino acids. Germline V lookup: CDR1 LNHDA, CDR2 SQIVND (reference sequence). The trim removed 5 bases at V and 2 bases at J, leaving 9 bases unmatched.

The rearrangement links TRBV6-2 or TRBV6-3 to TRBJ2-1, with TRBD2 matching over 7 bases. The trim removed 5 bases at V and 3 bases at J, leaving 7 bases unmatched. CDR1 MNHEY and CDR2 SVGEGT come from the germline V gene. The CDR3 totals 15 residues. The CDR3 reads CASSEVAGDYNEQFF. The CDR3 region has the DNA TGTGCCAGCAGTGAAGTGGCGGGAGACTACAATGAGCAGTTCTTC.

This clonotype has ten or more counts. The rearrangement joins TRBV5-4 to TRBJ2-2; possible D gene TRBD1, 6 bases. The CDR3 loop spans 16 amino acids. V was shortened by 4 bases and J by 5 bases, with 18 bases between the two germline ends. The V gene's germline CDR1 is SGHNT and CDR2 YYREEE (reference sequence). Here the CDR3 reads CASSGSPMGATGELFF. CDR3 DNA sequence: TGTGCCAGCAGCGGAAGCCCTATGGGGGCGACCGGGGAGCTGTTTTTT.